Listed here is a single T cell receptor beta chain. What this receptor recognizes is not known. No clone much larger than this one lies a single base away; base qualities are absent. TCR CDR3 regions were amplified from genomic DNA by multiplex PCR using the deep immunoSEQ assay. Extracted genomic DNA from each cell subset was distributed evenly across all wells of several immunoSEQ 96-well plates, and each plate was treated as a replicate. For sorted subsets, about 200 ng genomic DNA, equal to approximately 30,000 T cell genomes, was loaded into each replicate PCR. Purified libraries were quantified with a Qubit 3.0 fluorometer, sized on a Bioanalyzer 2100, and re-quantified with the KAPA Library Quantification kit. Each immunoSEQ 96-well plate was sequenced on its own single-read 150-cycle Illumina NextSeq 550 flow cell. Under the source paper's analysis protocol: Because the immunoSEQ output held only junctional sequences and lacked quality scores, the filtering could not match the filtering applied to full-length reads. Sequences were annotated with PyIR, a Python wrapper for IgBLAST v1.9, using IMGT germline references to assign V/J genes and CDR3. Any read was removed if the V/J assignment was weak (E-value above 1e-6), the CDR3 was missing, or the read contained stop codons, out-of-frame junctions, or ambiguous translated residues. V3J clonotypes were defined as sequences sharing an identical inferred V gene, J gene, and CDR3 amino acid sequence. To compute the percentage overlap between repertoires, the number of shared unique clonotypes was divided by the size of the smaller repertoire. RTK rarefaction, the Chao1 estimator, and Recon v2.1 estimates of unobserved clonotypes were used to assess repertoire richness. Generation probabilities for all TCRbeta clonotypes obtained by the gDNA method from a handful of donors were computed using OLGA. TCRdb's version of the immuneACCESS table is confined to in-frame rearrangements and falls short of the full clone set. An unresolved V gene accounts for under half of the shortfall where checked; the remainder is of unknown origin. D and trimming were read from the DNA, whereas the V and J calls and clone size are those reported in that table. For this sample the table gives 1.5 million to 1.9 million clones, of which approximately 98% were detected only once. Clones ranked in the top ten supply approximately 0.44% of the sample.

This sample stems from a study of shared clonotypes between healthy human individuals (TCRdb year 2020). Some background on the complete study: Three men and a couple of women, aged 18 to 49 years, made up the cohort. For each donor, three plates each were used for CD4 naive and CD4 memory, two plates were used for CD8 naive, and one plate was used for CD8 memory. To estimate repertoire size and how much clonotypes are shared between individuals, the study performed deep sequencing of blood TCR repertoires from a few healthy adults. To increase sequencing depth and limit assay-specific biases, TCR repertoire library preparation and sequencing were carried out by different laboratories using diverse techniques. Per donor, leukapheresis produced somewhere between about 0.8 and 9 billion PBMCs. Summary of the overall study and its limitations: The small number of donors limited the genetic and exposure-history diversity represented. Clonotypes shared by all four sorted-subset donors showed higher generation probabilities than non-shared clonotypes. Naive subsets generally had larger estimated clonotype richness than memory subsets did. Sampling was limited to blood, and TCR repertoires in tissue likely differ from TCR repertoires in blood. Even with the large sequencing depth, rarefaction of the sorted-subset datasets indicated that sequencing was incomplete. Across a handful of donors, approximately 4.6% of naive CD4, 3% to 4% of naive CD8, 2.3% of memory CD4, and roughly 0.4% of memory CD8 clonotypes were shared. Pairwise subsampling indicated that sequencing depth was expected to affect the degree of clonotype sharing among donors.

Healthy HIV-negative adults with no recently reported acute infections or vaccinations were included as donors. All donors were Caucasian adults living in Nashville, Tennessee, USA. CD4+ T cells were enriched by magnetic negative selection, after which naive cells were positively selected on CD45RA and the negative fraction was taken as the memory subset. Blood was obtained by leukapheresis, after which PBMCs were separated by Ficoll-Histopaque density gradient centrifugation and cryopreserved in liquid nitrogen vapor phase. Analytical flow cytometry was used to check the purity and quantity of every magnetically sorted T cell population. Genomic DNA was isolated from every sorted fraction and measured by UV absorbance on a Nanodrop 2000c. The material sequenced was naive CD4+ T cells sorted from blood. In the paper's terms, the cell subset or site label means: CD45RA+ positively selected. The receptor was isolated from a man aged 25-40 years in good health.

The CDR3 protein: CASSLVEGSELFF. The nucleotide sequence is TGTGCCAGCAGCTTAGTTGAGGGGAGCGAGCTGTTTTTT. The rearranged segments are TRBV11-3 and TRBJ2-2; the D match is possibly TRBD1 or TRBD2, with 5 bases aligned in each. V is pared back by 1 base and J by 11 bases, with 11 bases lying between the germline termini. From the cysteine up to the phenylalanine, the CDR3 has a length of 13 residues. Only the CDR3 DNA is retained, 39 bases long and in frame from the first base. As encoded in the germline V gene, CDR1 is SGHNT while CDR2 is YENEEA.